The 20 T cell receptor beta chains given below trace back to one sample, sequenced in a study of T cells in Graves' hyperthyroidism and ophthalmopathy. Using RNA transcripts as the source, TCR beta CDR3 regions were amplified. An initial round of RT-PCR targeting the TCR CDR3 relied on the HTBI primer set. TCRdb re-called the multiplex PCR reads with MiXCR, one entry per CDR3 protein. Here the sample spans roughly 400,000 distinct CDR3 sequences, around 16% being singletons. The sequencing input was blood. The receptors shown here come from a woman between 18 and 29 years old with Graves' hyperthyroidism that later progressed to Graves' ophthalmopathy.

This clonotype was detected a few times. The CDR3 nucleotides are TGTGCCAGCAGTGGAAAGTCTGAAGCGGGACTTCCCACAGATACGCAGTATTTT. Its translation is CASSGKSEAGLPTDTQYF. The chain uses TRBV6-1 and TRBJ2-3; 7 bases match TRBD2. The V segment lost 4 bases and the J segment 2 bases; nucleotides outside the gene matches: 15. The CDR3 is 18 amino acids. From germline, CDR1 is MNHNS and CDR2 SASEGT.

The chain recombines TRBV28 with TRBJ2-5; 13 bases map to TRBD2. V was clipped by 6 bases and J by 5 bases; unmatched bases: 6. Germline V gives CDR1 MDHEN, CDR2 SYDVKM. The CDR3 contains 15 residues. DNA of the CDR3: TGTGCCAGCAGCTGGACTAGCGGGAGATTGGAGACCCAGTACTTC. It specifies CASSWTSGRLETQYF.

This clonotype occurred a few times. The gene calls are TRBV7-9 and TRBJ1-4; 9 positions agree with TRBD1. This CDR3 is 15 amino acids long. The trim removed 4 bases at V and 6 bases at J, leaving 6 bases unmatched. Germline V gene data show CDR1 as SEHNR and CDR2 as FQNEAQ (reference sequence). The CDR3 protein is CASSSPGQGDEKLFF. DNA for the CDR3: TGTGCCAGCAGCTCTCCGGGACAGGGTGATGAAAAACTGTTTTTT.

CDR3 sequence (DNA): TGTGCCAGCAGTTTAATCGGCACAGGGATCTACGAGCAGTACTTC. This codes for CASSLIGTGIYEQYF. The V call is TRBV27, the J call TRBJ2-7, with D possibly matching TRBD1 (6 bases). The CDR3 runs to 15 residues. Germline values: CDR1 MNHEY, CDR2 SMNVEV (reference sequence). Trimming left V 2 bases short and J 3 bases short, with 14 bases between.

The sample holds many counts of this clonotype. The CDR3 region is CAWKANFAQETQYF. The CDR3 nucleotides read TGTGCCTGGAAAGCTAATTTCGCCCAAGAGACCCAGTACTTC. The chain uses TRBV30 and TRBJ2-5; D is ambiguous. Germline V gene lookup returns CDR1 GTSNPN and CDR2 SVGIG (reference sequence). V was pared by 4 bases and J by 1 base, with 13 bases between. This CDR3 comprises 14 residues.

The CDR3 is CASSLIHGAPAKNIQYF. Written as DNA, the CDR3 is TGCGCCAGCAGCCTAATTCACGGGGCGCCGGCCAAAAACATTCAGTACTTC. This chain joins TRBV4-3 and TRBJ2-4; D tentatively reads TRBD1 or TRBD2 (5 bases each). V dropped 4 bases and J dropped 1 base, with 17 bases sitting between them. Germline V gene data show CDR1 as LGHNA and CDR2 as YSLEER. The CDR3 runs 17 residues.

This clonotype was observed at least ten times. The rearrangement uses TRBV5-1 and TRBJ1-2, with TRBD1 matching 8 bases. Unmatched junction bases numbered 9, after V lost 0 bases and J lost 8 bases. The germline V gene has CDR1 SGHRS and CDR2 YFSETQ. The CDR3 extends over 15 amino acids. CDR3 bases: TGCGCCAGCAGCTTGGCAGGGGGCTCAGCTTTGGGCTACACCTTC. Its protein product is CASSLAGGSALGYTF.

V usage is TRBV4-3 and J usage is TRBJ2-7; 11 bases line up with TRBD2. Trimming at V came to 3 bases and at J to 7 bases, leaving 8 bases not matched to a gene. Looked up from germline, CDR1 is LGHNA and CDR2 is YSLEER. The CDR3 has 15 residues. The CDR3 DNA sequence: TGCGCCAGCAGCCATATCACTAGCGGGAGCGATGAGCAGTACTTC. This sequence encodes CASSHITSGSDEQYF.

This clonotype was observed once. A much larger clone lies one base from this, so it may be a read error. The chain recombines TRBV3-1 with TRBJ2-7; unclear D gene. Germline values: CDR1 LGHDT, CDR2 YNNKEL (reference sequence). The V end was cut by 0 bases, the J end by 7 bases, with 13 bases between. The CDR3 spans 14 residues. The CDR3 region is CASSQEGIFNEQYF. The CDR3 region has the DNA TGTGCCAGCAGCCAAGAGGGGATTTTCAATGAGCAGTACTTC.

This sequence joins TRBV7-9 and TRBJ1-5, with TRBD1 identical over 7 bases. The V and J ends lost 5 bases and 10 bases, in that order; junction bases with no gene match: 5. The CDR3 sequence is 12 residues long. Looked up from germline, CDR1 is SEHNR and CDR2 is FQNEAQ (reference sequence). The CDR3 sequence is CASSADRAPQHF. CDR3 coding DNA: TGTGCCAGCAGCGCCGACAGGGCACCCCAGCATTTT.

This clonotype was found a few times. The chain joins TRBV29-1 to TRBJ1-1; D uncertain. Germline V gene sequence: CDR1 SQVTM, CDR2 ANQGSEA. The V gene lost 4 bases and the J gene lost 4 bases, with 7 bases spanning the gap. The CDR3 loop spans 11 amino acids. The CDR3 reads CSVVRSTEAFF. CDR3 sequence (DNA): TGCAGCGTTGTTCGATCCACTGAAGCTTTCTTT.

Of note for this clonotype: Given a much more abundant clone one base away, this may be a read error. The rearrangement links TRBV20-1 to TRBJ2-1; D is uncertain. The CDR3 is made up of 11 amino acids. The germline V and J ends were trimmed by 3 bases and 6 bases, with 6 bases remaining between them. Germline V gene lookup returns CDR1 DFQATT and CDR2 SNEGSKA (reference sequence). CDR3 loop: CSASWGNEQFF. The CDR3 coding sequence is TGCAGTGCTAGTTGGGGCAATGAGCAGTTCTTC.

This clonotype was recorded at least ten times. At one of its ends the junction is not consistent with the germline gene, which may arise from a read error. The chain employs TRBV7-7 and TRBJ2-1, with TRBD2 matching 8 bases. Germline values: CDR1 SSHAT, CDR2 FNYEAQ (reference sequence). The CDR3 sequence is 17 residues long. The DNA for the CDR3 is TGTGCTAGCAGCCCAGAACCAGGACTAGCAAGATACAATGAGCAGTTCTTC. Translating gives CASSPEPGLARYNEQFF.

The sample holds a few counts of this clonotype. The chain uses TRBV5-1 and TRBJ1-3; 7 nucleotides agree with TRBD1. The V gene end was trimmed by 3 bases and the J gene end by 2 bases; junction bases not matched to a gene: 8. Per the germline V gene, CDR1 is SGHRS and CDR2 is YFSETQ. CDR3 size: 16 residues. This CDR3 is CASSSHGTDTGNTIYF. The CDR3 DNA follows: TGCGCCAGCAGCTCCCACGGGACAGATACTGGAAACACCATATATTTT.

The rearrangement links TRBV4-3 to TRBJ2-7, with D unresolved. CDR3 length equals 16 residues. Germline-derived CDR1 and CDR2 are LGHNA and YSLEER. The ends were cut back, 3 bases at V and 0 bases at J, with 15 bases in the middle. The CDR3 loop reads CASSHAAPPGSYEQYF. The CDR3 bases are TGCGCCAGCAGCCATGCAGCCCCCCCCGGCTCCTACGAGCAGTACTTC.

To note about this clonotype: A read error may be the cause here, since a much bigger clone is one base away. The chain combines TRBV20-1 with TRBJ2-1; TRBD2 aligns across 10 bases. Germline CDR1 is DFQATT and CDR2 is SNEGSKA (reference sequence). CDR3 length: 16 amino acids. CDR3 DNA: TGCAGTGCTAGAGACCCTTCTAGCGGGGGATACAAAGAGCAGTTCTTC. It yields the protein CSARDPSSGGYKEQFF.

This clonotype was picked up many times. The chain recombines TRBV5-1 with TRBJ1-5; TRBD1 is a possible D gene (6 bases). Germline CDR1 reads SGHRS; CDR2 reads YFSETQ. V lost 4 bases and J 2 bases, leaving 10 bases between the germline ends. This CDR3 has 14 residues. CDR3 sequence reads: CASSTGGGNQPQHF. DNA of the CDR3: TGCGCCAGCAGCACGGGGGGCGGCAATCAGCCCCAGCATTTT.

At least ten counts were recorded for this clonotype. The chain links TRBV2 to TRBJ2-7, with 11 bases that match TRBD2. This CDR3 is 16 amino acids long. The ends lost 5 bases at V and 5 bases at J; junction bases unmatched: 11. Germline CDR1 reads SNHLY; CDR2 reads FYNNEI. The DNA for the CDR3 is TGTGCCAGCAGTTACCATAAGACTAGCGGGACAGACGAGCAGTACTTC. Its protein is CASSYHKTSGTDEQYF.

This clonotype occurred many times. This sequence joins TRBV20-1 and TRBJ2-5; D assignment may be TRBD1 or TRBD2 (6 bases each). The CDR3 runs 16 residues. Germline loops: CDR1 DFQATT, CDR2 SNEGSKA (reference sequence). V was pared by 2 bases and J by 5 bases, with 21 bases between. The CDR3, as DNA: TGCAGTGCTAGACCTAGTGGACAGACGCGGGGCGAGACCCAGTACTTC. Its protein is CSARPSGQTRGETQYF.

This clonotype appeared many times. The chain has TRBV2 and TRBJ2-2, with D perhaps TRBD2 (6 bases). The germline CDR1 and CDR2 sequences are SNHLY and FYNNEI. Between the trimmed V and J ends, which lost 5 bases and 0 bases, there was a span of 10 bases. The CDR3 is 15 residues long. DNA of the CDR3: TGTGCCAGCAGTTGGGGAGGATCGAACACCGGGGAGCTGTTTTTT. Encoded protein: CASSWGGSNTGELFF.